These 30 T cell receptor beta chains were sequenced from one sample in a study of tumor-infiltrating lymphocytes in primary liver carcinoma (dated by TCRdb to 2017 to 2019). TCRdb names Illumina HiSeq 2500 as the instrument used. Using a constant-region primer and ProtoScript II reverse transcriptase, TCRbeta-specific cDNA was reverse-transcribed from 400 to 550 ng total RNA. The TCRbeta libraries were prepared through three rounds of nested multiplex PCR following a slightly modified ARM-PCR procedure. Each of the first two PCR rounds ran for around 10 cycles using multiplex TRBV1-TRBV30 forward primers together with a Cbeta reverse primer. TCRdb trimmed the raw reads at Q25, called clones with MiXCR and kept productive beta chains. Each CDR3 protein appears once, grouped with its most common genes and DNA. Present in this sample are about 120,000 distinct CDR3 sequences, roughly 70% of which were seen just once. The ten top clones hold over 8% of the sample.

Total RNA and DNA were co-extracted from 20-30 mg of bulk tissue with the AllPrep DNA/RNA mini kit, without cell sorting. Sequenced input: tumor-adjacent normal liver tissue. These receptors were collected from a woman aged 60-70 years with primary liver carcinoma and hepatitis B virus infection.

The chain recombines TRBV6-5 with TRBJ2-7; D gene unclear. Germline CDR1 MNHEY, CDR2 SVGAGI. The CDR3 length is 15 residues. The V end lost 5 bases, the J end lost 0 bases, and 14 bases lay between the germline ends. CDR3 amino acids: CASSKWIRSSYEQYF. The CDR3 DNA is TGTGCCAGCAGTAAATGGATTAGGAGCTCCTACGAGCAGTACTTC.

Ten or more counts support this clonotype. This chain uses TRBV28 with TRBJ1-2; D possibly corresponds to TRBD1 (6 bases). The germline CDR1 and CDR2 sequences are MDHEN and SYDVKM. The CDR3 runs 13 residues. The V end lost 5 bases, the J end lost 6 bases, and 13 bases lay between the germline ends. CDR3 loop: CASSPSRTDGYTF. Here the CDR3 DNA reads TGTGCCAGCAGTCCCTCCCGGACAGATGGCTACACCTTC.

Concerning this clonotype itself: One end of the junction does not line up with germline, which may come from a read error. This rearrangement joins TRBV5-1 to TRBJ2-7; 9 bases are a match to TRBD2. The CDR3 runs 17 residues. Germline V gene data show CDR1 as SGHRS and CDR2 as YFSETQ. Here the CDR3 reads CASRRLASTSGEYEHYF. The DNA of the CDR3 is TGCGCCAGCCGGCGACTAGCCTCGACTAGCGGAGAATACGAGCACTACTTC. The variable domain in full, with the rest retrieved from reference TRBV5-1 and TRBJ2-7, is KAGVTQTPRYLIKTRGQQVTLSCSPISGHRSVSWYQQTPGQGLQFLFEYFSETQRNKGNFPGRFSGRQFSNSRSEMNVSTLELGDSALYLCASRRLASTSGEYEHYFGPGTRLTVT.

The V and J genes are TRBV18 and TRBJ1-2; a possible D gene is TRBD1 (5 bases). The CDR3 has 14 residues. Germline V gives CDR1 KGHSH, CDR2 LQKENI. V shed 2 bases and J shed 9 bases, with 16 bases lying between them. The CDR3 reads CASSPEFRDLSYTF. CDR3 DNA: TGTGCCAGCTCACCAGAATTCAGGGACCTTAGCTACACCTTC.

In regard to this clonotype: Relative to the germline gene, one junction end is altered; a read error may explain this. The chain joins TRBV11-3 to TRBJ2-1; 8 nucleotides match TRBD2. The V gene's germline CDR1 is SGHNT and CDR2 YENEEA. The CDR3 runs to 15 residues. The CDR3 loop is CASSPRGSGNNDQPF. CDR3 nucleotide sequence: TGTGCCAGCAGCCCTCGGGGTAGCGGGAACAATGATCAGCCCTTC.

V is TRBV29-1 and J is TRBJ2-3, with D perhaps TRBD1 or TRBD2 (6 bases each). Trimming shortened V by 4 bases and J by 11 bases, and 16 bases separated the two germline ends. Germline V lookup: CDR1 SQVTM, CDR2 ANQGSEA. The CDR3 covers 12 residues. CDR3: CSVAPGAGMQYF. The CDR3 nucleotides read TGCAGCGTTGCCCCGGGGGCAGGTATGCAGTATTTT.

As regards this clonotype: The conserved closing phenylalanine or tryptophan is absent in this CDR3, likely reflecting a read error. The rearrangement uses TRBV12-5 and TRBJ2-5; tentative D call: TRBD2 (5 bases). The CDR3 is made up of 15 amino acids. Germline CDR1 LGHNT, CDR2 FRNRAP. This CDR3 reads CGSGTSYSPGETQYL. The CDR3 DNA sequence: TGTGGTAGTGGTACCTCGTACAGCCCGGGGGAGACCCAGTACTTA.

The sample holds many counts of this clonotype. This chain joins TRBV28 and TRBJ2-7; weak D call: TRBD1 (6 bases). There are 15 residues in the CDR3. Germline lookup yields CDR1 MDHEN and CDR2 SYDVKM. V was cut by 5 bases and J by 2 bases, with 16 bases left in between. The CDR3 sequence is CASSPPGRGTYEQYF. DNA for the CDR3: TGTGCCAGCAGTCCGCCGGGTAGGGGGACCTACGAGCAGTACTTC. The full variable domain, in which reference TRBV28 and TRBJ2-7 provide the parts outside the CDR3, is DVKVTQSSRYLVKRTGEKVFLECVQDMDHENMFWYRQDPGLGLRLIYFSYDVKMKEKGDIPEGYSVSREKKERFSLILESASTNQTSMYLCASSPPGRGTYEQYFGPGTRLTVT.

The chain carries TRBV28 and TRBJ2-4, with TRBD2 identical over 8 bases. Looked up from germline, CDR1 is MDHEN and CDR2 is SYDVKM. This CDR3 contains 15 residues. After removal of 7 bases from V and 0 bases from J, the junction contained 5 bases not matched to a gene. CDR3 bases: TGTGCCAGCACCTCGGGGGGGCTAGCCAAAAACATTCAGTACTTC. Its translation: CASTSGGLAKNIQYF.

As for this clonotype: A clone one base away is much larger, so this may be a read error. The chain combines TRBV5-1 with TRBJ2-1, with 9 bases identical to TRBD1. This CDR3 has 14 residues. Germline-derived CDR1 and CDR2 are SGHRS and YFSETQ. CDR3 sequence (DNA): TGCACCAGCAGCTTAGGGACAGGGTTCAATGAGCAGTTCTTC. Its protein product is CTSSLGTGFNEQFF.

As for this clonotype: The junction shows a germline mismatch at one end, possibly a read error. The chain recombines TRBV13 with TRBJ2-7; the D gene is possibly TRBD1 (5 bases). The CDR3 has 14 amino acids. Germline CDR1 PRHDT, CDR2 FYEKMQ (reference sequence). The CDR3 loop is CASSFGPGKYEQYF. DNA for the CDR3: TGTGCCAGCAGCTTCGGACCAGGGAAGTACGAGCAATACTTC.

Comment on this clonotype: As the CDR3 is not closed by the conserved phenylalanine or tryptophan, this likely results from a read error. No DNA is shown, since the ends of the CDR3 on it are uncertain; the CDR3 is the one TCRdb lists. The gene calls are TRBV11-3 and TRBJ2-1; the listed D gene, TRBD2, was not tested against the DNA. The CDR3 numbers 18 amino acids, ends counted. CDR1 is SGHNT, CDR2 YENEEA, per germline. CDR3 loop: CASSLGQGGRTGYNEQFL.

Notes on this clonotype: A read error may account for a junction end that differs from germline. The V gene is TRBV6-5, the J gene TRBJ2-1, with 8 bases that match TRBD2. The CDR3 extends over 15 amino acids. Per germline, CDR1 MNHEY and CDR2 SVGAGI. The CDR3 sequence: CASSTAGVSYNAQLF. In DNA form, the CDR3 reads TGTGCCAGCAGTACAGCGGGGGTTTCCTACAATGCGCAGCTCTTC.

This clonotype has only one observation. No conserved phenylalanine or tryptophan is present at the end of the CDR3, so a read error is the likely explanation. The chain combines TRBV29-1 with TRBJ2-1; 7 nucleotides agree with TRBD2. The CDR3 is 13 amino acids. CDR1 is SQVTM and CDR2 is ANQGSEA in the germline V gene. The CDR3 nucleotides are TGCAGCTTTCAAGGACTAGGGATCAATAAGCAGTTCTTA. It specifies CSFQGLGINKQFL.

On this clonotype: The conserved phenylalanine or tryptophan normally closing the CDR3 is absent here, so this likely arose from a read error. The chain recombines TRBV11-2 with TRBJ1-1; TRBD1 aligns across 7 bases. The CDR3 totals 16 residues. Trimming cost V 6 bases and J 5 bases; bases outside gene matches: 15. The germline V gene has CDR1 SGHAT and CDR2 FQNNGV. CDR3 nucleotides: TGTGCCAGCAGTTCCTTAACAGGGGATTGGAATACTGAAGCTTTCCTT. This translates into CASSSLTGDWNTEAFL.

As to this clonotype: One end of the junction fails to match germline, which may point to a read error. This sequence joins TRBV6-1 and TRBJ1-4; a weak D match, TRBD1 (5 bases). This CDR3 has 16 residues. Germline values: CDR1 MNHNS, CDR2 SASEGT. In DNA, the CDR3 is TGTCCCAGCAGTGTTCTACAGGCGTCAACTAGTGAAAAACTGTTTTTT. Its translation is CPSSVLQASTSEKLFF.

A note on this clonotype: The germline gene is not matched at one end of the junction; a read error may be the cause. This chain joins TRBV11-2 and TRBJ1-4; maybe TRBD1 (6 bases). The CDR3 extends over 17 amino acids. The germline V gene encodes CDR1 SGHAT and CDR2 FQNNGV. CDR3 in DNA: TGTGCCGGCAGCCTCAACCGACAGGCTGCAACTAACGAAAAACTGTTTTTT. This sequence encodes CAGSLNRQAATNEKLFF. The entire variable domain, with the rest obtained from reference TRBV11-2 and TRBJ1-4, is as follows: EAGVAQSPRYKIIEKRQSVAFWCNPISGHATLYWYQQILGQGPKLLIQFQNNGVVDDSQLPKDRFSAERLKGVDSTLKIQPAKLEDSAVYLCAGSLNRQAATNEKLFFGSGTQLSVL.

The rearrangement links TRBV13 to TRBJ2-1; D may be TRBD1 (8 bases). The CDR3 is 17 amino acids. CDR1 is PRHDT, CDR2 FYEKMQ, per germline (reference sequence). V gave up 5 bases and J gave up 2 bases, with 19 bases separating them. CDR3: CASSRTYRGGTYNEQFF. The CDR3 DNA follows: TGTGCCAGCAGCCGTACCTACAGGGGGGGCACCTACAATGAGCAGTTCTTC.

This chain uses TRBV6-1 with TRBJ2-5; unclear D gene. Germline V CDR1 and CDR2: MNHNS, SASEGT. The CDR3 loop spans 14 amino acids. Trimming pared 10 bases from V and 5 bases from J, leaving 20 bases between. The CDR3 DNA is TGTGCCAACAAGGCCAGCCGACGGCGCGAGACCCAGTACTTC. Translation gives CANKASRRRETQYF.

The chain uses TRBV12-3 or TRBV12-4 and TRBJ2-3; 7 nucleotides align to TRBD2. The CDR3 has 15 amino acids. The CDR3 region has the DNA TGTGTCATCAGTGTCGGGCGGGAGCACACAGATACGCAGTATTTT. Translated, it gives CVISVGREHTDTQYF.

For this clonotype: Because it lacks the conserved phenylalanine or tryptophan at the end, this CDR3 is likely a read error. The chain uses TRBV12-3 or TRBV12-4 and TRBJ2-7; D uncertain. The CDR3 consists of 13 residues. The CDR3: CVSSKRQAYEQYL. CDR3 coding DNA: TGTGTCAGCAGTAAGAGACAAGCCTACGAGCAGTACTTA.

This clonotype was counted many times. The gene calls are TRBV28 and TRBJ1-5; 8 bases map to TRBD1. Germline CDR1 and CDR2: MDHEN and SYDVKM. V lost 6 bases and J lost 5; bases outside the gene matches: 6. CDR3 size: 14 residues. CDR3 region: CASRRQGRDQPQHF. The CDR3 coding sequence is TGTGCCAGCAGAAGACAGGGGCGCGATCAGCCCCAGCATTTT.

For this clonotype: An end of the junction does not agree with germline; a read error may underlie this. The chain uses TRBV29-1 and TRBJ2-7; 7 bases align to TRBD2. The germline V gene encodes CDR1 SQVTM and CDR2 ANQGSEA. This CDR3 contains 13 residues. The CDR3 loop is CSVKKTSFYEQHF. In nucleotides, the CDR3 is TGCAGCGTCAAAAAGACTAGCTTCTACGAGCAGCACTTC.

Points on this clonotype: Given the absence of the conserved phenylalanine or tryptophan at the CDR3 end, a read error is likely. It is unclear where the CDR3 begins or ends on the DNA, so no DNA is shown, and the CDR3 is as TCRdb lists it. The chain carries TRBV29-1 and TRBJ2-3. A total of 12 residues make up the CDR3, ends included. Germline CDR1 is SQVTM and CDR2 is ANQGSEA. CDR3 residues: CSVVLGGDTQYY.

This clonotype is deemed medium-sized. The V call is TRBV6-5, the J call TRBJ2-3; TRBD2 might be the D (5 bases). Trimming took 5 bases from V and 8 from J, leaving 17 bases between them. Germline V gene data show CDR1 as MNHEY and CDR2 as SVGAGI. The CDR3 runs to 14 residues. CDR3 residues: CASSPSPRDGTQYF. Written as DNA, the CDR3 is TGTGCCAGCAGTCCTAGCCCTCGTGACGGTACGCAGTATTTT.

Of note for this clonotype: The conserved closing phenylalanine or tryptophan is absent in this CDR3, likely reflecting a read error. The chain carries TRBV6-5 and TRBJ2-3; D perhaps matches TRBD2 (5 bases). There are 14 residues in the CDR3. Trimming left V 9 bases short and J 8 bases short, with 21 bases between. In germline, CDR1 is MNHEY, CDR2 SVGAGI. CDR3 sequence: CARSPSPREGTQYY. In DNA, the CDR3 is TGTGCCAGGAGTCCTAGTCCTCGTGAGGGTACGCAGTATTAT.

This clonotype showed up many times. CDR3 sequence (DNA): TGTGCCAGCAGTTTGTTACCGGGGTCCGAGCAGTACTTC. This sequence encodes CASSLLPGSEQYF. The chain carries TRBV28 and TRBJ2-7, with D possibly being TRBD2 (5 bases). V gave up 3 bases and J gave up 6 bases, with 12 bases separating them. CDR1 is MDHEN and CDR2 is SYDVKM in the germline V gene. The CDR3 totals 13 residues. Filled out from reference TRBV28 and TRBJ2-7, the complete variable domain reads DVKVTQSSRYLVKRTGEKVFLECVQDMDHENMFWYRQDPGLGLRLIYFSYDVKMKEKGDIPEGYSVSREKKERFSLILESASTNQTSMYLCASSLLPGSEQYFGPGTRLTVT.

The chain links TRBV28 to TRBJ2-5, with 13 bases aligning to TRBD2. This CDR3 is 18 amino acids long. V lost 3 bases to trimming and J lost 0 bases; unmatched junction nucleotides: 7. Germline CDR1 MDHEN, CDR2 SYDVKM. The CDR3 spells CASSFGLAGAPDQETQYF. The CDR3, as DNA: TGTGCCAGCAGTTTTGGACTAGCGGGAGCCCCCGACCAAGAGACCCAGTACTTC.

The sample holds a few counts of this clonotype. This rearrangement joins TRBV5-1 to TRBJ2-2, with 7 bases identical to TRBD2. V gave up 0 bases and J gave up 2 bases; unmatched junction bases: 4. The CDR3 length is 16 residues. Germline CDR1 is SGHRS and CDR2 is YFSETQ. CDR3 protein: CASSLGLAANTGELFF. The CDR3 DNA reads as TGCGCCAGCAGCTTGGGCCTAGCGGCAAACACCGGGGAGCTGTTTTTT. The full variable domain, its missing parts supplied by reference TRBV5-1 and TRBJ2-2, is KAGVTQTPRYLIKTRGQQVTLSCSPISGHRSVSWYQQTPGQGLQFLFEYFSETQRNKGNFPGRFSGRQFSNSRSEMNVSTLELGDSALYLCASSLGLAANTGELFFGEGSRLTVL.

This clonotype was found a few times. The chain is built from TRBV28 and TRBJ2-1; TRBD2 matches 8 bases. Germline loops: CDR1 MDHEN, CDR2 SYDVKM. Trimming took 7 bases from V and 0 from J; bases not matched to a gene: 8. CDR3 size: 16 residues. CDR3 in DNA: TGTGCCAGCATTGATTTAGCGGGGAGCTCCTACAATGAGCAGTTCTTC. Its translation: CASIDLAGSSYNEQFF.